This T cell receptor (beta chain) was captured by sequencing in a study of T-cell reconstitution after alpha-beta-depleted transplantation in children. This CDR3 spans 16 amino acids. V was cut by 0 bases and J by 6 bases, with 17 bases left in between. Germline CDR1 MGHRA, CDR2 YSYEKL. The TCRbeta library was prepared with unique molecular identifiers. Each CDR3 protein is one row after TCRdb ran MiXCR on the PCR reads. Of roughly 160,000 distinct CDR3 sequences detected, 11% appear once; the ten largest clones hold approximately 13%. This clonotype was seen ten or more times. Its antigen is not known. General study results and limits: Some patients' high day-60 TCRbeta diversity was attributed to recipient cells surviving conditioning. When one year had passed after transplant, most T-cell counts and diversity came from newly produced T cells.

J is TRBJ1-1 and V is TRBV4-1; perhaps TRBD1 as D (5 bases). Specimen: PBMCs, collected before TCRalphabeta/CD19-depleted stem cell transplant. This sequence originates from a boy younger than 10 with acute myeloid leukemia, due to receive a stem cell transplant. CDR3: CASSQDRAWGLSEAFF. The DNA of the CDR3 is TGCGCCAGCAGCCAAGATCGGGCGTGGGGACTCTCTGAAGCTTTCTTT.